Following are 3 T cell receptor beta chains from one sample sequenced in a study of OX40 agonist ivuxolimab in advanced cancers. The repertoire was sequenced with immunoSEQ multiplex PCR; TCRdb's copy has only in-frame clones and lacks some. This table has some 60,000 clones, more than 80% appearing once. Sequenced here: CD4+ or CD8+ T cells sorted from blood, sampled in a trial of the OX40 agonist ivuxolimab. These TCRs come from an adult with an advanced solid tumor such as melanoma, head and neck, liver or kidney cancer.

The V and J genes are TRBV2 and TRBJ2-2, with a tentative D call TRBD2 (6 bases). V was cut by 7 bases and J by 3 bases, with 15 bases left in between. The CDR3 is made up of 15 amino acids. Germline V gives CDR1 SNHLY, CDR2 FYNNEI. The CDR3 spells CASNLASSHTGELFF. The CDR3, as DNA: TGTGCCAGCAATCTAGCGAGCTCCCACACCGGGGAGCTGTTTTTT.

This rearrangement joins TRBV7-8 to TRBJ1-2, with D hard to call. Germline V gene lookup returns CDR1 SGHVS and CDR2 FQNEAQ. The V and J ends lost 0 bases and 1 base respectively, with 6 bases between them. The CDR3 spans 14 residues. The DNA of the CDR3 is TGTGCCAGCAGCTTAGCCCACAGTAACTATGGCTACACCTTC. Translation: CASSLAHSNYGYTF.

This clone was found once. This chain uses TRBV7-9 with TRBJ2-3, with TRBD2 matching 8 bases. The CDR3 is 17 residues long. J was trimmed by 2 bases and V by 5 bases; bases with no gene match: 12. Germline lookup yields CDR1 SEHNR and CDR2 FQNEAQ (reference sequence). The DNA for the CDR3 is TGTGCCAGCAGCCTGGGGGTACTAGCGGACAACACAGATACGCAGTATTTT. It specifies CASSLGVLADNTDTQYF.